Listed below are T cell receptor beta chains from one sample, sequenced in a study of blood T cell repertoires in COVID-19. Sequencing was performed with immunoSEQ multiplex PCR; in TCRdb, only in-frame clones are kept and a portion is missing. Found here are some 350,000 clones, 70% to 90% of them singletons; the top ten hold 3%. The specimen was peripheral blood. The receptors were sampled from a woman between 25 and 40 years old with COVID-19, enrolled during active disease. CDR3s include the opening cysteine and the closing phenylalanine or tryptophan. Each record gives: clone size, J gene, D gene, V gene, CDR3 length, CDR3 DNA, CDR3 protein. The D gene is left open where the match is weak. Clone size appears in some rows only: once, few, many, or a class for an expanded clone.

-,TRBJ2-4,TRBD1,TRBV7-2,13,TGTGCCAGCCGGGGCAGGGGGCAAAACATTCAGTACTTC,CASRGRGQNIQYF
-,TRBJ1-5,TRBD1,TRBV28,17,TGTGCCAGCAGTCGGGGCCGACAGGGAATAAGCAATCAGCCCCAGCATTTT,CASSRGRQGISNQPQHF
-,TRBJ2-1,-,TRBV2,12,TGTGCCAGCATTGGAGGGCGCAATGAGCAGTTCTTC,CASIGGRNEQFF
-,TRBJ2-3,TRBD2,TRBV6-2/TRBV6-3,20,TGTGCCAGCAGTTACCCGGCCAAAGCGGGAGGCACCCCGAGCACAGATACGCAGTATTTT,CASSYPAKAGGTPSTDTQYF
-,TRBJ1-2,-,TRBV5-6,15,TGTGCCAGCAGCGCAGGGCCCGGAGAGACCTATGGCTACACCTTC,CASSAGPGETYGYTF
-,TRBJ2-1,-,TRBV7-9,13,TGTGCCAGCAGCTTAGTCACTTACAATGAGCAGTTCTTC,CASSLVTYNEQFF
-,TRBJ2-7,-,TRBV7-9,14,TGTGCCAGCAGCTTACGCCCAGAATCCTACGAGCAGTACTTC,CASSLRPESYEQYF
-,TRBJ1-1,-,TRBV5-6,13,TGTGCCAGCAGCCTTAGGAGTGGCACTGAAGCTTTCTTT,CASSLRSGTEAFF
-,TRBJ1-2,TRBD1,TRBV29-1,15,TGCAGCGTTGTTGGGGGGACAGTACCTCTCTATGGCTACACCTTC,CSVVGGTVPLYGYTF
-,TRBJ1-4,-,TRBV6-5,15,TGTGCCAGCAGTTACTCGGGCAGGTCTAATGAAAAACTGTTTTTT,CASSYSGRSNEKLFF
-,TRBJ1-1,-,TRBV21-1,19,TGTGCCAGCAGCAAAGTTGTTTTGACGAGGGACAGGGTATTTTCCGAAGCTTTCTTT,CASSKVVLTRDRVFSEAFF
few,TRBJ2-1,TRBD1,TRBV6-6,15,TGTGCCAGCAGTAGACAGGGCGGCTCCTACAATGAGCAGTTCTTC,CASSRQGGSYNEQFF
once,TRBJ2-3,TRBD2,TRBV15,17,TGTGCCACCAGCACGTTACGCGGGACTAGTCGGACAGATACGCAGTATTTT,CATSTLRGTSRTDTQYF
few,TRBJ2-5,TRBD2,TRBV29-1,14,TGCAGCGTTTCGACTAGCGGGGGGGCCGAGACCCAGTACTTC,CSVSTSGGAETQYF
-,TRBJ2-5,TRBD2,TRBV9,16,TGTGCCAGCAGCTCCCTGGGTAGCGGGATCGAAGAGACCCAGTACTTC,CASSSLGSGIEETQYF
-,TRBJ1-1,-,TRBV2,11,TGTGCCAGCAACACCAAGACTGAAGCTTTCTTT,CASNTKTEAFF
-,TRBJ2-2,-,TRBV4-2,16,TGTGCCAGCAGCCAAGAAGGGGGTCCGAACACCGGGGAGCTGTTTTTT,CASSQEGGPNTGELFF
-,TRBJ2-3,-,TRBV21-1,22,TGTGCCAGCAGCAAAGAATTTGGATTGGTGGTTGGGGCAGATCGGTGCACAGATACGCAGTATTTT,CASSKEFGLVVGADRCTDTQYF
-,TRBJ1-1,-,TRBV5-5,15,TGTGCCAGCAGCCACGGACAGACCCGTAACACTGAAGCTTTCTTT,CASSHGQTRNTEAFF
-,TRBJ2-1,TRBD1,TRBV5-1,16,TGCGCCAGCAGCACCCGAGGACAGGGCTCCTACAATGAGCAGTTCTTC,CASSTRGQGSYNEQFF
-,TRBJ2-3,TRBD2,TRBV4-2,16,TGTGCCAGCAGCCAAGTAACTAGCGACTGGACAGATACGCAGTATTTT,CASSQVTSDWTDTQYF
-,TRBJ1-5,-,TRBV6-6,14,TGTGCCAGCATTCCGGGGGTTACTAATCAGCCCCAGCATTTT,CASIPGVTNQPQHF
-,TRBJ2-1,TRBD2,TRBV27,15,TGTGCCAGCAGCCCGGGGACTAGCGGGAGCAATGAGCAGTTCTTC,CASSPGTSGSNEQFF
-,TRBJ2-3,-,TRBV25-1,13,TGTGCCAGCAGTGAATCAGGGACAGATACGCAGTATTTT,CASSESGTDTQYF
-,TRBJ2-1,TRBD2,TRBV11-2,14,TGTGCCAGCAGCTTGGCTAGCGGGAGCAATGAGCAGTTCTTC,CASSLASGSNEQFF
-,TRBJ2-7,TRBD1,TRBV6-2/TRBV6-3,14,TGTGCCAGCAGTTACACAGGGGGAACCTACGAGCAGTACTTC,CASSYTGGTYEQYF
-,TRBJ1-5,-,TRBV5-5,17,TGTGCCAGCAGCTGGGTCGGGGGGTCTATGAGCAATCAGCCCCAGCATTTT,CASSWVGGSMSNQPQHF
-,TRBJ2-5,-,TRBV5-4,14,TGTGCCAGCAGCTTGGACAGGGTCCAAGAGACCCAGTACTTC,CASSLDRVQETQYF
-,TRBJ1-1,-,TRBV7-9,13,TGTGCCAGCAGTCATACAGGGAGCACTGAAGCTTTCTTT,CASSHTGSTEAFF
-,TRBJ2-1,TRBD2,TRBV19,16,TGTGCCAGTAGTACCCGTAGCGGGAGGGCCCGGGATGAGCAGTTCTTC,CASSTRSGRARDEQFF
-,TRBJ1-5,TRBD1,TRBV2,13,TGTGCCAGCTATCGACAGGGAAATCAGCCCCAGCATTTT,CASYRQGNQPQHF
-,TRBJ2-1,-,TRBV29-1,13,TGCAGCGCTAGGACGCTTGGGGCCCAAAAGGAGTTCTTC,CSARTLGAQKEFF
-,TRBJ2-1,-,TRBV12-3/TRBV12-4,13,TGTGCCAGCAGTACGACTGCCCCCAATGAGCAGTTCTTC,CASSTTAPNEQFF
-,TRBJ2-1,TRBD2,TRBV11-2,15,TGTGCCAGCAGCCAGACTAGCGGCTCCTACAATGAGCAGTTCTTC,CASSQTSGSYNEQFF
-,TRBJ2-1,TRBD2,TRBV20-1,18,TGCAGTGCTAGTGGGGTGACTAGCGGGGGGGCTATATACAATGAGCAGTTCTTC,CSASGVTSGGAIYNEQFF
few,TRBJ2-7,-,TRBV6-5,15,TGTGCCAGCAGTTACGCTTTCCAGGCGGGCTACGAGCAGTACTTC,CASSYAFQAGYEQYF
-,TRBJ2-3,TRBD2,TRBV10-3,13,TGTGCCATCAGTGAGTCGGGAGGGAATACGCAGTATTTT,CAISESGGNTQYF
-,TRBJ1-2,TRBD1,TRBV19,13,TGTGCCAGTACCATCGGGACAGCCTATGGCTACACCTTC,CASTIGTAYGYTF
-,TRBJ1-4,-,TRBV5-1,17,TGCGCCAGCAGCTTGGGTATCCTTGGACTGAATAATGAAAAACTGTTTTTT,CASSLGILGLNNEKLFF
-,TRBJ2-2,TRBD2,TRBV9,17,TGTGCCAGCAGCGAACCTCGGAGCGGGGGAGTCACCGGGGAGCTGTTTTTT,CASSEPRSGGVTGELFF
-,TRBJ2-1,TRBD2,TRBV6-5,16,TGTGCCAGCAGTTACTCGACTAGCGGGAGGAGGAATGAGCAGTTCTTC,CASSYSTSGRRNEQFF